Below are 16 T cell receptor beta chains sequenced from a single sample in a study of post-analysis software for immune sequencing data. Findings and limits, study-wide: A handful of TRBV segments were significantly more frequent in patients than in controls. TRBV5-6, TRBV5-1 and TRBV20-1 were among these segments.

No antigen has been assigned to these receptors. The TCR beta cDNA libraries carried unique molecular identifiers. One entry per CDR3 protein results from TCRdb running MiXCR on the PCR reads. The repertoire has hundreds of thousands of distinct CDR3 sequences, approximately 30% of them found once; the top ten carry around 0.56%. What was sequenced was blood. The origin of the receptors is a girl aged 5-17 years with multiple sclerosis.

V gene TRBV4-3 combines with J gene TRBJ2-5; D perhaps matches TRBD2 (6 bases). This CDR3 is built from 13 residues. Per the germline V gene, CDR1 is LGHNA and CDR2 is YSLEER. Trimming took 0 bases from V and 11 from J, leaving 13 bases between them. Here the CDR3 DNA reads TGCGCCAGCAGCCAAGATTGGGCGGGGCAGCAGTACTTC. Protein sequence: CASSQDWAGQQYF.

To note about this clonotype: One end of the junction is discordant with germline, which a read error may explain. The CDR3 DNA reads as TGTGCCGGCAGTCGGATACAGGGTACCTACGAGCAGTACTTC. Its protein product is CAGSRIQGTYEQYF. V and J are TRBV27 and TRBJ2-4, with D perhaps matching TRBD1 (6 bases). The tail of the sequence fits TRBJ2-7 better, so the J call may be wrong. The CDR3 is 14 amino acids. Per the germline V gene, CDR1 is MNHEY and CDR2 is SMNVEV (reference sequence).

CDR3 sequence reads: CASSFAGGRTNYGYTF. CDR3 nucleotide sequence: TGTGCCAGCAGCTTCGCAGGTGGGAGGACTAACTATGGCTACACCTTC. The chain links TRBV7-9 to TRBJ1-2; D gene unclear. The CDR3 length is 16 residues. Trimming removed 3 bases from V and 0 bases from J, with 14 bases in between. Germline CDR1 SEHNR, CDR2 FQNEAQ (reference sequence).

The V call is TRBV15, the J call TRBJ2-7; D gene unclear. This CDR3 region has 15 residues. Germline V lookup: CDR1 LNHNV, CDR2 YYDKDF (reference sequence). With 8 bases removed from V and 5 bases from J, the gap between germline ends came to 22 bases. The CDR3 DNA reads TGTGCCACCGAAGAATATAGAGACCCAAGGCACGAGCAGTACTTC. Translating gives CATEEYRDPRHEQYF.

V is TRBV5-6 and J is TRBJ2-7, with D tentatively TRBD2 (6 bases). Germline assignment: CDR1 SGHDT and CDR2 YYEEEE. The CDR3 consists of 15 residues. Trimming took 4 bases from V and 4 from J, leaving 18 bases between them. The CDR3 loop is CASSPGTGNLYEQYF. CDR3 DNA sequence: TGTGCCAGCAGCCCTGGGACTGGAAACCTTTACGAGCAGTACTTC.

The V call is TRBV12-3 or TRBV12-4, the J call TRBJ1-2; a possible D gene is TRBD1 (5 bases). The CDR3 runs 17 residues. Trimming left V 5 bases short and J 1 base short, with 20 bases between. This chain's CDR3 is CASSLLGGDDRNYGYTF. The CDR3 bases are TGTGCCAGCAGTCTGCTCGGTGGGGACGACCGTAACTATGGCTACACCTTC.

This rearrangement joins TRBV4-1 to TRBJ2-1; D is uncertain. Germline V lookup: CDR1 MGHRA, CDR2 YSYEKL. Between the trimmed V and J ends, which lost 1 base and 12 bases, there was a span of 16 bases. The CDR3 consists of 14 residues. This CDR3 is CASSQVRLLGGQFF. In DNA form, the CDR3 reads TGCGCCAGCAGCCAAGTGCGGCTCCTGGGTGGGCAGTTCTTC.

The CDR3 is CASSYSSAGSEAFF. CDR3 bases: TGTGCCAGCAGTTACAGCTCCGCAGGGTCTGAAGCTTTCTTT. The chain carries TRBV6-2 or TRBV6-3 and TRBJ1-1; tentatively, D is TRBD1 (5 bases). Germline V gene lookup returns CDR1 MNHEY and CDR2 SVGEGT. V was pared by 2 bases and J by 6 bases, with 13 bases between. This CDR3 spans 14 amino acids.

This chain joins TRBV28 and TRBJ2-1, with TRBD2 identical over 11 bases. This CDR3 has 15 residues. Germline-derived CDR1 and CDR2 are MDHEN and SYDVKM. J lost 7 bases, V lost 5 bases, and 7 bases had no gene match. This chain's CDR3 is CASSPKPSGRNEQFF. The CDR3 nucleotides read TGTGCCAGCAGTCCAAAGCCTAGCGGGAGGAATGAGCAGTTCTTC.

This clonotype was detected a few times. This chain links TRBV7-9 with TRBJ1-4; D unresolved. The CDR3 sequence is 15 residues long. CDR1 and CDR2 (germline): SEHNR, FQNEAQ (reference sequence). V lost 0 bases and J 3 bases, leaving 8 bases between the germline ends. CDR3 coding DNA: TGTGCCAGCAGCTTAGCGATGGACCCTAATGAAAAACTGTTTTTT. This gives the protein CASSLAMDPNEKLFF.

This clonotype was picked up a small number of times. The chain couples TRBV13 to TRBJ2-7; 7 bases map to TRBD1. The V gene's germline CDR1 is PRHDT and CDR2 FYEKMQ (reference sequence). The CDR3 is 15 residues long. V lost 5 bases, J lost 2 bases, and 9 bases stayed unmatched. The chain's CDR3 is CASSPTGTDPYEQYF. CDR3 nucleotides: TGTGCCAGCAGCCCCACCGGGACAGACCCCTACGAGCAGTACTTC.

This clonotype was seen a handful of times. The CDR3 DNA reads as TGCAGCGCCCCGGCAGCGGGAGCGATGACTAGCACAGATACGCAGTATTTT. Residues: CSAPAAGAMTSTDTQYF. J is TRBJ2-3 and V is TRBV29-1; 8 bases match TRBD2. CDR3 length equals 17 residues. CDR1 and CDR2 from the germline V gene are SQVTM and ANQGSEA. Trimming cost V 7 bases and J 0 bases; bases outside gene matches: 15.

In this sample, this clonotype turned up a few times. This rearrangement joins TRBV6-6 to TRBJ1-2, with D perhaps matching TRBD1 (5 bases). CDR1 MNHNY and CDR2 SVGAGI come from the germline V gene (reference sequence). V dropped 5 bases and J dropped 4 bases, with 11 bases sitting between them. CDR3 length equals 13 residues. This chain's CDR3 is CASSTTGVYGYTF. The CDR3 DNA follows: TGTGCCAGCAGTACCACAGGAGTCTATGGCTACACCTTC.

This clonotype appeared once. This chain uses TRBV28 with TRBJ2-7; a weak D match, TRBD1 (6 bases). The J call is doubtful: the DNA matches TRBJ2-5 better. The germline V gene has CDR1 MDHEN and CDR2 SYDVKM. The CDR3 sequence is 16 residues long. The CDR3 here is CASSLSSRGSRETQYF. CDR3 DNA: TGTGCCAGCAGTTTATCGAGCAGGGGTTCCCGGGAGACCCAGTACTTC.

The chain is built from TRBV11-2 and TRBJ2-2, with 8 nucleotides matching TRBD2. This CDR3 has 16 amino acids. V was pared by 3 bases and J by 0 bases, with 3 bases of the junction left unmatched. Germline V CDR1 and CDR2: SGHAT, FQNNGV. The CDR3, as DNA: TGTGCCAGCAGCTTTACTAGCGGTTCGAACACCGGGGAGCTGTTTTTT. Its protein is CASSFTSGSNTGELFF.

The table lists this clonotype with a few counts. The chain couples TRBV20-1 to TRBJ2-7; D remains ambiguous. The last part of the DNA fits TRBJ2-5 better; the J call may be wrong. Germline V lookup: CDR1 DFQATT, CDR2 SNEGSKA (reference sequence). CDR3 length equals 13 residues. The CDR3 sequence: CSAISPPTETQYF. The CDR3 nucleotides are TGCAGTGCTATTAGTCCTCCCACCGAGACCCAGTACTTC.